These 28 T cell receptor beta chains were sequenced from one sample in a study of graft-versus-host responses after intestinal transplantation. These receptors' antigens are unknown. Generated by immunoSEQ multiplex PCR, the TCRdb table keeps only in-frame clones and is missing some. The sample carries over 65,000 clones, around 93% recorded once. Source: unstimulated CD8+ T cells sorted from spleen or lymph node cells, taken before transplant. These receptors all come from a human donor who was the organ donor for an intestinal transplant.

This clone appeared once. V is TRBV27 and J is TRBJ2-3; D might be TRBD1 or TRBD2, each matching 5 bases. Trimming stripped 7 bases from V and 2 bases from J, with 13 bases between. This CDR3 contains 14 residues. Germline-derived CDR1 and CDR2 are MNHEY and SMNVEV (reference sequence). CDR3 residues: CASTTPGTTDTQYF. Written as DNA, the CDR3 is TGTGCCAGCACGACCCCCGGGACCACAGATACGCAGTATTTT.

This rearrangement joins TRBV10-2 to TRBJ2-2; tentative D call: TRBD2 (6 bases). V was trimmed by 3 bases and J by 4 bases, leaving 12 bases between them. Germline lookup yields CDR1 WSHSY and CDR2 SAAADI. The CDR3 loop spans 15 amino acids. CDR3 sequence reads: CASSEQRATTGELFF. The CDR3 region has the DNA TGCGCCAGCAGTGAACAGCGGGCGACCACCGGGGAGCTGTTTTTT.

This clone appeared a single time. V usage is TRBV11-2 and J usage is TRBJ2-2; 15 nucleotides match TRBD2. The CDR3 length is 17 residues. Germline-derived CDR1 and CDR2 are SGHAT and FQNNGV. The V gene end was trimmed by 5 bases and the J gene end by 4 bases; junction bases not matched to a gene: 5. Here the CDR3 reads CASSPGTSGGFTGELFF. DNA for the CDR3: TGTGCCAGCAGCCCCGGGACTAGCGGGGGGTTCACCGGGGAGCTGTTTTTT.

CDR3 residues: CASRGTSSYEQYF. Here the CDR3 DNA reads TGTGCCAGCAGGGGGACTAGCAGCTACGAGCAGTACTTC. V gene TRBV2 combines with J gene TRBJ2-7; TRBD2 matches at 9 bases. V lost 6 bases to trimming and J lost 3 bases; unmatched junction nucleotides: 3. The length of the CDR3 is 13 residues. Germline CDR1 reads SNHLY; CDR2 reads FYNNEI.

This sequence joins TRBV15 and TRBJ2-1; D might be TRBD2 (6 bases). Germline V gene data show CDR1 as LNHNV and CDR2 as YYDKDF (reference sequence). CDR3 length: 17 residues. The V end lost 2 bases, the J end lost 2 bases, and 16 bases lay between the germline ends. The DNA of the CDR3 is TGTGCCACCAGCAGACCCCCAGGCGGGACGGCCTACAATGAGCAGTTCTTC. Protein sequence: CATSRPPGGTAYNEQFF. The variable domain in full, with the rest retrieved from reference TRBV15 and TRBJ2-1, is DAMVIQNPRYQVTQFGKPVTLSCSQTLNHNVMYWYQQKSSQAPKLLFHYYDKDFNNEADTPDNFQSRRPNTSFCFLDIRSPGLGDTAMYLCATSRPPGGTAYNEQFFGPGTRLTVL.

The CDR3 reads CAWSGFFTEAFF. In nucleotides, the CDR3 is TGTGCCTGGAGCGGGTTTTTCACTGAAGCTTTCTTT. The genes are TRBV30 and TRBJ1-1; no clear D. V was clipped by 3 bases and J by 4 bases, with 9 bases between them. This CDR3 comprises 12 residues. Germline V gene lookup returns CDR1 GTSNPN and CDR2 SVGIG (reference sequence).

The rearrangement links TRBV4-1 to TRBJ2-5; 8 bases are a match to TRBD1. The CDR3 loop spans 17 amino acids. V was pared by 1 base and J by 1 base, with 8 bases of the junction left unmatched. Germline V CDR1 and CDR2: MGHRA, YSYEKL. Here the CDR3 reads CASSQVKSGGLQETQYF. The CDR3 DNA reads as TGCGCCAGCAGCCAAGTGAAGTCAGGGGGCCTCCAAGAGACCCAGTACTTC.

This rearrangement joins TRBV6-5 to TRBJ2-7; 7 nucleotides agree with TRBD2. In germline, CDR1 is MNHEY, CDR2 SVGAGI. J was trimmed by 0 bases and V by 8 bases; bases with no gene match: 7. The CDR3 runs to 14 residues. The CDR3: CASGSGLLSYEQYF. The CDR3 region has the DNA TGTGCCAGCGGTAGCGGGCTTCTCTCCTACGAGCAGTACTTC.

V usage is TRBV11-2 and J usage is TRBJ2-2; tentatively, D is TRBD2 (6 bases). The CDR3 totals 16 residues. V was shortened by 4 bases and J by 2 bases, with 14 bases between the two germline ends. CDR1 and CDR2 (germline): SGHAT, FQNNGV. Written as DNA, the CDR3 is TGTGCCAGCAGCTCCTCTGAGGGAGGAAACACCGGGGAGCTGTTTTTT. It codes for CASSSSEGGNTGELFF.

The rearrangement uses TRBV19 and TRBJ2-7; D call uncertain. The CDR3 spans 13 residues. Germline assignment: CDR1 LNHDA and CDR2 SQIVND (reference sequence). Trimming shortened V by 4 bases and J by 4 bases, and 11 bases separated the two germline ends. CDR3 in amino acids: CASSSPGGYEQYF. The CDR3 region has the DNA TGTGCCAGTAGTAGCCCCGGTGGGTACGAGCAGTACTTC. Looking up the rest from reference TRBV19 and TRBJ2-7 gives the full variable domain: DGGITQSPKYLFRKEGQNVTLSCEQNLNHDAMYWYRQDPGQGLRLIYYSQIVNDFQKGDIAEGYSVSREKKESFPLTVTSAQKNPTAFYLCASSSPGGYEQYFGPGTRLTVT.

CDR3 nucleotide sequence: TGCGCCAGCAGCTTAACAGGGGGCGCGAACACTGAAGCTTTCTTT. Translating it yields CASSLTGGANTEAFF. The chain couples TRBV5-1 to TRBJ1-1; TRBD1 matches 9 bases. This CDR3 has 15 residues. V gave up 2 bases and J gave up 1 base; unmatched junction bases: 3. Germline CDR1 SGHRS, CDR2 YFSETQ.

The chain recombines TRBV28 with TRBJ2-1; 9 positions match TRBD2. The junction had 13 bases not matched to a gene; V was cut back by 9 bases and J by 4 bases. The CDR3 covers 16 residues. Germline lookup yields CDR1 MDHEN and CDR2 SYDVKM. CDR3 protein: CASGRREGLLYNEQFF. The CDR3 DNA reads as TGTGCCAGTGGGAGGCGGGAGGGACTATTATACAATGAGCAGTTCTTC. Together with reference TRBV28 and TRBJ2-1, the CDR3 gives the full variable domain: DVKVTQSSRYLVKRTGEKVFLECVQDMDHENMFWYRQDPGLGLRLIYFSYDVKMKEKGDIPEGYSVSREKKERFSLILESASTNQTSMYLCASGRREGLLYNEQFFGPGTRLTVL.

The chain joins TRBV30 to TRBJ2-7, with D possibly TRBD1 on 6 matching bases. Germline lookup yields CDR1 GTSNPN and CDR2 SVGIG (reference sequence). The CDR3 is 14 residues long. DNA of the CDR3: TGTGCTATGGCTCGGGGACATGGGGTTAACGAGCAGTACTTC. This sequence encodes CAMARGHGVNEQYF.

This clone was seen once. The V call is TRBV11-1, the J call TRBJ2-2; D remains ambiguous. This CDR3 is built from 12 residues. Germline CDR1 is SGHAT and CDR2 is FQDESV (reference sequence). V lost 5 bases and J 7 bases, leaving 8 bases between the germline ends. The CDR3 DNA follows: TGTGCCAGCAGCGGACCTAGCGGGGAGCTGTTTTTT. The encoded protein is CASSGPSGELFF.

This clone was detected only once. The gene calls are TRBV5-4 and TRBJ2-7; possibly TRBD1 for D (6 bases). Trimming pared 3 bases from V and 2 bases from J, leaving 12 bases between. Germline values: CDR1 SGHNT, CDR2 YYREEE (reference sequence). The CDR3 extends over 14 amino acids. The CDR3 DNA sequence: TGTGCCAGCAGCTCCGAAACAGGGACCTACGAGCAGTACTTC. Encoded protein: CASSSETGTYEQYF. Based on the CDR3 plus reference TRBV5-4 and TRBJ2-7, the full variable domain is ETGVTQSPTHLIKTRGQQVTLRCSSQSGHNTVSWYQQALGQGPQFIFQYYREEENGRGNFPPRFSGLQFPNYSSELNVNALELDDSALYLCASSSETGTYEQYFGPGTRLTVT.

Within the sample, this clone is medium-sized. The chain uses TRBV9 and TRBJ2-7; TRBD1 is a possible D gene (6 bases). Trimming left V 2 bases short and J 4 bases short, with 13 bases between. This CDR3 comprises 14 residues. Germline CDR1 and CDR2: SGDLS and YYNGEE. The CDR3 DNA reads TGTGCCAGCAGCGTGGCGCAGGGGTGGTACGAGCAGTACTTC. Residues: CASSVAQGWYEQYF.

The chain couples TRBV9 to TRBJ2-3; 10 bases agree with TRBD1. This CDR3 contains 16 residues. Trimming at V came to 4 bases and at J to 1 base, leaving 6 bases not matched to a gene. Germline CDR1 and CDR2: SGDLS and YYNGEE. The CDR3 DNA sequence: TGTGCCAGCAGCAGCGGGACAGGGGTGGGCACAGATACGCAGTATTTT. This codes for CASSSGTGVGTDTQYF.

This rearrangement joins TRBV9 to TRBJ2-7, with TRBD1 as a possible D gene (5 bases). The germline V gene has CDR1 SGDLS and CDR2 YYNGEE. The CDR3 consists of 14 residues. Trimming took off 0 bases at V and 2 bases at J, with 9 bases between the two ends. In nucleotides, the CDR3 is TGTGCCAGCAGCGTAGCAGGGTACCCCTACGAGCAGTACTTC. Translation gives CASSVAGYPYEQYF.

The chain joins TRBV10-2 to TRBJ2-7; D uncertain. The CDR3 extends over 15 amino acids. Trimming removed 4 bases from V and 4 bases from J, with 17 bases in between. CDR1 and CDR2 from the germline V gene are WSHSY and SAAADI. The CDR3 is CASSAGSPFSYEQYF. As DNA, the CDR3 is TGCGCCAGCAGTGCTGGCAGCCCTTTTAGTTACGAGCAGTACTTC.

The V call is TRBV6-1, the J call TRBJ1-2; D is undetermined. Germline lookup yields CDR1 MNHNS and CDR2 SASEGT. Between the trimmed V and J ends, which lost 8 bases and 4 bases, there was a span of 14 bases. The CDR3 sequence is 13 residues long. The CDR3 loop is CASGQVLVYGYTF. CDR3 DNA: TGTGCCAGCGGGCAGGTTTTAGTCTATGGCTACACCTTC.

The genes are TRBV30 and TRBJ1-1; tentative D call: TRBD1 (5 bases). The CDR3 is made up of 13 amino acids. Trimming removed 3 bases at V and 0 bases at J, with 8 bases between. Per germline, CDR1 GTSNPN and CDR2 SVGIG (reference sequence). The CDR3 protein is CAWRGDLNTEAFF. In nucleotides, the CDR3 is TGTGCCTGGAGAGGGGACCTGAACACTGAAGCTTTCTTT.

The rearrangement links TRBV2 to TRBJ1-2; no definite D call. V was shortened by 0 bases and J by 3 bases, with 8 bases between the two germline ends. Looked up from germline, CDR1 is SNHLY and CDR2 is FYNNEI. CDR3 size: 14 residues. The CDR3 DNA is TGTGCCAGCAGTGAAGCTCGGGTTTACTATGGCTACACCTTC. Amino acids: CASSEARVYYGYTF.

Note on this clone: The junction does not match germline at one end; this may be a read error. The V and J genes are TRBV29-1 and TRBJ1-2; no definite D call. Germline V gene lookup returns CDR1 SQVTM and CDR2 ANQGSEA. This CDR3 is 8 amino acids long. The CDR3 DNA is TGCAGCGTTGAAGGCAGTCTCTTC. This translates into CSVEGSLF.

The chain uses TRBV13 and TRBJ2-3; TRBD2 matches 8 bases. This CDR3 spans 16 amino acids. Per the germline V gene, CDR1 is PRHDT and CDR2 is FYEKMQ (reference sequence). The trim removed 2 bases at V and 3 bases at J, leaving 7 bases unmatched. CDR3 nucleotide sequence: TGTGCCAGCAGCTTACCCATTACGGGGGGGACAGATACGCAGTATTTT. It specifies CASSLPITGGTDTQYF.

This clone was seen once. The chain recombines TRBV4-2 with TRBJ2-3; D uncertain. CDR1 and CDR2 (germline): LGHNA, YNFKEQ. With 0 bases removed from V and 3 bases from J, the gap between germline ends came to 10 bases. The CDR3 consists of 15 residues. CDR3 nucleotide sequence: TGTGCCAGCAGCCAAGATTTGGTCAGTACAGATACGCAGTATTTT. It is translated as CASSQDLVSTDTQYF.

This chain uses TRBV7-9 with TRBJ1-2; D perhaps matches TRBD1 (5 bases). This CDR3 is built from 14 residues. Between the trimmed V and J ends, which lost 5 bases and 7 bases, there was a span of 17 bases. The germline CDR1 and CDR2 sequences are SEHNR and FQNEAQ (reference sequence). CDR3 nucleotide sequence: TGTGCCAGCAGCCCCGGATCCTTTAGGGGTGGCTACACCTTC. Its translation is CASSPGSFRGGYTF.

This rearrangement joins TRBV6-5 to TRBJ1-5, with D tentatively TRBD1 (6 bases). Germline CDR1 MNHEY, CDR2 SVGAGI. The CDR3 contains 13 residues. V was shortened by 6 bases and J by 4 bases, with 10 bases between the two germline ends. This CDR3 reads CASSQTGNQPQHF. In DNA form, the CDR3 reads TGTGCCAGCAGCCAAACAGGGAATCAGCCCCAGCATTTT.

J is TRBJ1-2 and V is TRBV9, with D perhaps matching TRBD1 (6 bases). V lost 5 bases and J 6 bases, leaving 14 bases between the germline ends. Germline CDR1 and CDR2: SGDLS and YYNGEE. This CDR3 region has 13 residues. CDR3 region: CASRPGTRDGYTF. The CDR3 DNA reads TGTGCCAGCAGACCGGGGACACGAGATGGCTACACCTTC.